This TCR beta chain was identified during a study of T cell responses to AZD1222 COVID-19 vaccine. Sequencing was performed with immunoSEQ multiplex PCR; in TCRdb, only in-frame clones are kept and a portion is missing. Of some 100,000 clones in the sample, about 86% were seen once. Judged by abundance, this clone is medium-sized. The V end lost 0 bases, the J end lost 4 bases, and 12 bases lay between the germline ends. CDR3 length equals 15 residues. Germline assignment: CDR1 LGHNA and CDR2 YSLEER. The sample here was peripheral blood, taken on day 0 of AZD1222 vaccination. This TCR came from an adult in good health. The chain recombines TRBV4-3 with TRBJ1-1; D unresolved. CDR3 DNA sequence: TGCGCCAGCAGCCAAGATAGGGCCTCCCGCACTGAAGCTTTCTTT. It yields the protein CASSQDRASRTEAFF.